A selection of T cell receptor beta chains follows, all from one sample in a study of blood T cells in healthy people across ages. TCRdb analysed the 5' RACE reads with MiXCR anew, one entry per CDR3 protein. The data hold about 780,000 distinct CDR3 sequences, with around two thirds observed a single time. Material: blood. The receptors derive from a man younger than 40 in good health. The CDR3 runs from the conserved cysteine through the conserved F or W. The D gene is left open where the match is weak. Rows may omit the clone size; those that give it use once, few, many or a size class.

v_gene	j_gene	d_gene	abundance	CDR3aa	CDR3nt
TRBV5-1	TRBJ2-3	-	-	CASSLDVLSTDTQYF	TGCGCCAGCAGCTTGGACGTTCTTAGCACAGATACGCAGTATTTT
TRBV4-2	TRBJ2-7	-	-	CASGPGLTGYEQYF	TGTGCCAGCGGCCCTGGACTAACGGGGTACGAGCAGTACTTC
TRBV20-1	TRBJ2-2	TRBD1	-	CSARDRDRNTGELFF	TGCAGTGCTAGAGACCGGGACAGGAACACCGGGGAGCTGTTTTTT
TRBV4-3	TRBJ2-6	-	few	CASSQTGSPGANVLTF	TGCGCCAGCAGCCAAACCGGGTCCCCCGGGGCCAACGTCCTGACTTTC
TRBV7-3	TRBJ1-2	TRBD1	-	CASSLTGQSNYGYTF	TGTGCCAGCAGCTTAACGGGACAGTCTAACTATGGCTACACCTTC
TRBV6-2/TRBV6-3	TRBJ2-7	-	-	CASSSTLQGYEQYF	TGTGCCAGCAGTTCTACCCTGCAGGGCTACGAGCAGTACTTC
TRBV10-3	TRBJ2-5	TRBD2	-	CAISELAGAQETQYF	TGTGCCATCAGCGAACTAGCGGGGGCGCAAGAGACCCAGTACTTC
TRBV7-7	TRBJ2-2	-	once	CASSLASGYTGELFF	TGTGCCAGCAGCTTAGCTTCAGGGTACACCGGGGAGCTGTTTTTT
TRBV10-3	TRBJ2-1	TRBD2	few	CAMRGATSNNEQFF	TGTGCCATGCGGGGGGCGACCTCCAACAATGAGCAGTTCTTC
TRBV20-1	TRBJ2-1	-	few	CSAPIGLYNEQFF	TGCAGTGCCCCGATCGGGCTGTACAATGAGCAGTTCTTC
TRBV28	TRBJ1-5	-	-	CASSQDILSNQPQHF	TGTGCCAGCAGTCAGGACATCTTAAGCAATCAGCCCCAGCATTTT
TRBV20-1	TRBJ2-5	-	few	CSARDLGLFRETQYF	TGCAGTGCTAGAGATCTGGGGTTATTCCGGGAGACCCAGTACTTC
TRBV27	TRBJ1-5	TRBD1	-	CANSLLAGGNNQPQHF	TGTGCCAACAGTTTACTGGCAGGGGGCAACAATCAGCCCCAGCATTTT
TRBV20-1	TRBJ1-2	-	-	CSARDPGESYGYTF	TGCAGTGCTAGAGACCCAGGGGAGAGCTATGGCTACACCTTC
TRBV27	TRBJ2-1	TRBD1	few	CASSLSPGGQAEQFF	TGTGCCAGCAGTTTATCTCCAGGGGGTCAGGCCGAGCAGTTCTTC
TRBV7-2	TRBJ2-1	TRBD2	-	CASSLSLAGGNYNEQFF	TGTGCCAGCAGCTTAAGTCTAGCGGGGGGTAACTACAATGAGCAGTTCTTC
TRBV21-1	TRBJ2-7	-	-	CASNSSGSYEQYF	TGTGCCAGCAACAGTAGCGGTTCCTACGAGCAGTACTTC
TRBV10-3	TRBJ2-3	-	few	CAIRPGLHTDTQYF	TGTGCCATCAGACCGGGACTTCACACAGATACGCAGTATTTT
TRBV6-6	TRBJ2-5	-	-	CASSGRTRGVEETQYF	TGTGCCAGCAGTGGACGGACGAGGGGCGTTGAAGAGACCCAGTACTTC
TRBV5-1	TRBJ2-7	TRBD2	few	CASSPTGTSDYEQYF	TGCGCCAGCAGCCCAACCGGGACTAGTGACTACGAGCAGTACTTC
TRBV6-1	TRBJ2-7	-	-	CASSERTESYEQYF	TGTGCCAGCAGTGAAAGAACAGAGAGCTACGAGCAGTACTTC
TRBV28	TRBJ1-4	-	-	CASSFRRPLMGPNEKLFF	TGTGCCAGCAGTTTCCGCAGGCCTTTAATGGGACCTAATGAAAAACTGTTTTTT
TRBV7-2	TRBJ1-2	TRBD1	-	CTSSLAKTGKGYTF	TGTACCAGCAGCTTAGCGAAGACAGGGAAGGGCTACACCTTC
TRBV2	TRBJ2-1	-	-	CASSGAALNEQFF	TGTGCCAGCAGTGGGGCCGCACTCAATGAGCAGTTCTTC
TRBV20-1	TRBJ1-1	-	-	CSARRGFVTEAFF	TGCAGTGCTAGGCGTGGGTTTGTAACTGAAGCTTTCTTT
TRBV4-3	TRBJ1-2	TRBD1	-	CASSTGQGGYGYTF	TGCGCCAGCAGCACCGGACAGGGAGGATATGGCTACACCTTC
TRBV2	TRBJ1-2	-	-	CASSRGRAYGYTF	TGTGCCAGCAGCCGTGGACGGGCTTATGGCTACACCTTC
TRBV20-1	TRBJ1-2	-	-	CSASQGLIGNGYTF	TGCAGTGCTAGCCAGGGACTAATTGGGAATGGCTACACCTTC
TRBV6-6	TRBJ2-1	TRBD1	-	CASSPGDRPPREQFF	TGTGCCAGCAGCCCCGGGGACAGACCCCCTCGTGAGCAGTTCTTC
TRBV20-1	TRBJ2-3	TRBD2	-	CSARGGLGGDVTDTQYF	TGCAGTGCTAGAGGAGGACTAGGCGGGGATGTCACAGATACGCAGTATTTT
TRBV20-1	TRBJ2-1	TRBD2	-	CSADLTSGGAGFEQFF	TGCAGTGCAGACCTGACTAGCGGGGGGGCGGGGTTTGAGCAGTTCTTC
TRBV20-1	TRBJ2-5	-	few	CSARGGQTQETQYF	TGCAGTGCTAGGGGCGGTCAGACCCAAGAGACCCAGTACTTC
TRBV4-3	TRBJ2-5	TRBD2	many	CASSQGRGGAETQYF	TGCGCCAGCAGCCAAGGACGGGGGGGCGCAGAGACCCAGTACTTC
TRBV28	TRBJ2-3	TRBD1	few	CASSSGQGGSTDTQYF	TGTGCCAGCAGTTCCGGACAGGGGGGTAGCACAGATACGCAGTATTTT
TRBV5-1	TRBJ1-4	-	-	CASRHTGTDEKLFF	TGCGCCAGCAGGCACACAGGGACGGACGAAAAACTGTTTTTT
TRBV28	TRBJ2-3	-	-	CASSSFEGFTDTQYF	TGTGCCAGCAGTTCGTTTGAAGGATTCACAGATACGCAGTATTTT
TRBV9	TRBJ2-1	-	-	CASSRGGTAVNEQFF	TGTGCCAGCAGCAGGGGAGGGACAGCTGTCAATGAGCAGTTCTTC
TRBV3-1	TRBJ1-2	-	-	CASSQENGIYYGYTF	TGTGCCAGCAGCCAAGAGAACGGGATATACTATGGCTACACCTTC
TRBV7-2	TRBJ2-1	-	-	CASSLQGIAHEQLF	TGTGCCAGCAGCTTACAGGGGATCGCACATGAGCAGTTATTC
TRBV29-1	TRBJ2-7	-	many	CSVVSGYEQYF	TGCAGCGTTGTATCTGGATACGAGCAGTACTTC
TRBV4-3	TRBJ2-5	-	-	CASSQIGNEQYF	TGCGCCAGCAGCCAAATCGGTAATGAGCAGTACTTC
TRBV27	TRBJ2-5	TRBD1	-	CASSPQGAVETQYF	TGTGCCAGCAGTCCACAGGGGGCGGTGGAGACCCAGTACTTC